Below, 28 T cell receptor beta chains from the same sample are listed, as sequenced in a study of blood T cell repertoires in COVID-19. Clones were sequenced by immunoSEQ multiplex PCR, and TCRdb holds only the in-frame ones, with some missing. The table shows about 330,000 clones, with around 90% occurring only once. Specimen: peripheral blood. Receptors were obtained from a man aged 30 to 39 with COVID-19, enrolled during active disease.

The chain carries TRBV14 and TRBJ1-1; D might be TRBD1 (6 bases). Germline values: CDR1 SGHDN, CDR2 FVKESK. Trimming stripped 5 bases from V and 4 bases from J, with 20 bases between. The CDR3 extends over 16 amino acids. In nucleotides, the CDR3 is TGTGCCAGCAGCACTCGTGGGGGCTGGGCGAGCACTGAAGCTTTCTTT. Translating gives CASSTRGGWASTEAFF.

J is TRBJ1-1 and V is TRBV7-2; D call uncertain. From germline, CDR1 is SGHTA and CDR2 FQGNSA. The CDR3 has 14 residues. V gave up 0 bases and J gave up 2 bases, with 7 bases separating them. The DNA of the CDR3 is TGTGCCAGCAGCTTAGCGCAACTAAACACTGAAGCTTTCTTT. The encoded protein is CASSLAQLNTEAFF.

The chain links TRBV5-1 to TRBJ1-1; D not certain. Trimming removed 2 bases at V and 1 base at J, with 6 bases between. The CDR3 contains 13 residues. The germline CDR1 and CDR2 sequences are SGHRS and YFSETQ. This CDR3 reads CASSFHGNTEAFF. CDR3 DNA: TGCGCCAGCAGCTTTCACGGGAACACTGAAGCTTTCTTT. Using reference TRBV5-1 and TRBJ1-1 for the parts outside the CDR3, the full variable domain is KAGVTQTPRYLIKTRGQQVTLSCSPISGHRSVSWYQQTPGQGLQFLFEYFSETQRNKGNFPGRFSGRQFSNSRSEMNVSTLELGDSALYLCASSFHGNTEAFFGQGTRLTVV.

This clone was observed once. This rearrangement joins TRBV11-2 to TRBJ1-2, with D possibly being TRBD1 (5 bases). The CDR3 is 14 residues long. Germline lookup yields CDR1 SGHAT and CDR2 FQNNGV. V lost 3 bases, J lost 5 bases, and 13 bases lay in between. CDR3 region: CASSLAGRAYGYTF. CDR3 bases: TGTGCCAGCAGCTTGGCAGGGAGGGCTTATGGCTACACCTTC. Looking up the rest from reference TRBV11-2 and TRBJ1-2 gives the full variable domain: EAGVAQSPRYKIIEKRQSVAFWCNPISGHATLYWYQQILGQGPKLLIQFQNNGVVDDSQLPKDRFSAERLKGVDSTLKIQPAKLEDSAVYLCASSLAGRAYGYTFGSGTRLTVV.

This chain links TRBV7-9 with TRBJ1-1; D unclear. Germline-derived CDR1 and CDR2 are SEHNR and FQNEAQ (reference sequence). Trimming cost V 1 base and J 0 bases, with 6 bases left between them. This CDR3 spans 14 amino acids. CDR3: CASSLGRMNTEAFF. DNA of the CDR3: TGTGCCAGCAGCTTAGGGCGGATGAACACTGAAGCTTTCTTT.

The rearrangement links TRBV2 to TRBJ2-7; TRBD2 might be the D (6 bases). This CDR3 region has 14 residues. V was clipped by 3 bases and J by 5 bases, with 14 bases between them. Germline V lookup: CDR1 SNHLY, CDR2 FYNNEI. The CDR3: CASSEGGTRDEQYF. As DNA, the CDR3 is TGTGCCAGCAGTGAGGGGGGAACCAGGGACGAGCAGTACTTC. Supplemented by reference TRBV2 and TRBJ2-7, the full variable domain reads EPEVTQTPSHQVTQMGQEVILRCVPISNHLYFYWYRQILGQKVEFLVSFYNNEISEKSEIFDDQFSVERPDGSNFTLKIRSTKLEDSAMYFCASSEGGTRDEQYFGPGTRLTVT.

CDR3 protein: CASSLGTGVHYGYTF. CDR3 coding DNA: TGTGCCAGCAGCTTAGGGACAGGGGTTCACTATGGCTACACCTTC. This sequence joins TRBV7-2 and TRBJ1-2; 9 nucleotides line up with TRBD1. CDR3 length: 15 residues. V trimming: 1 base; J trimming: 3 bases; junction bases outside the gene matches: 3. Looked up from germline, CDR1 is SGHTA and CDR2 is FQGNSA.

To note about this clone: This sample also contains other DNA sequences that code for the same CDR3. The rearrangement joins TRBV7-2 to TRBJ1-5; D not certain. This CDR3 has 13 amino acids. Germline V gives CDR1 SGHTA, CDR2 FQGNSA. V lost 2 bases and J 7 bases, leaving 9 bases between the germline ends. The CDR3 DNA reads TGTGCCAGCAGCTTATCTGTCGGGCAGCCCCAGCATTTT. It codes for CASSLSVGQPQHF.

The V call is TRBV2, the J call TRBJ1-1; no reliable D call. The CDR3 is made up of 13 amino acids. The V and J ends lost 10 bases and 6 bases respectively, with 18 bases between them. Germline V lookup: CDR1 SNHLY, CDR2 FYNNEI. CDR3 residues: CATSRDSPSEAFF. The CDR3 region has the DNA TGTGCCACCTCACGGGATTCGCCTTCTGAAGCTTTCTTT.

The chain has TRBV19 and TRBJ2-1; TRBD2 matches 12 bases. The J segment lost 0 bases and the V segment lost 8 bases, leaving 5 bases of the junction unmatched. Germline CDR1 reads LNHDA; CDR2 reads SQIVND (reference sequence). The CDR3 covers 16 residues. Here the CDR3 reads CASSSGRAGSYNEQFF. CDR3 in DNA: TGTGCCAGTTCTAGCGGGAGGGCCGGCTCCTACAATGAGCAGTTCTTC.

The chain couples TRBV27 to TRBJ2-7; 7 nucleotides match TRBD1. Per germline, CDR1 MNHEY and CDR2 SMNVEV (reference sequence). The CDR3 covers 16 residues. Trimming removed 4 bases from V and 3 bases from J; junction bases left unmatched: 12. CDR3 region: CASSSTQGHRYYEQYF. For the CDR3, the DNA is TGTGCCAGCAGTTCCACACAGGGGCACCGTTACTACGAGCAGTACTTC.

V is TRBV28 and J is TRBJ1-2, with D tentatively TRBD1 (6 bases). CDR3 length: 12 amino acids. The ends were cut back, 7 bases at V and 4 bases at J, with 10 bases in the middle. Germline CDR1 and CDR2: MDHEN and SYDVKM. The CDR3 reads CASTLTGYGYTF. The CDR3 DNA reads as TGTGCCAGCACCCTGACAGGCTATGGCTACACCTTC.

This clone came up a few times. This sequence joins TRBV5-1 and TRBJ2-7; 11 positions match TRBD2. Germline V gene lookup returns CDR1 SGHRS and CDR2 YFSETQ. CDR3 length equals 16 residues. Trimming removed 4 bases from V and 6 bases from J; junction bases left unmatched: 12. The CDR3 region is CASSLLAGGLGREQYF. CDR3 coding DNA: TGCGCCAGCAGCCTGTTAGCGGGGGGGCTCGGTCGCGAGCAGTACTTC.

The CDR3 loop is CTSNSVRQGNQPQHF. The DNA of the CDR3 is TGCACCAGCAACTCAGTACGACAGGGGAATCAGCCCCAGCATTTT. The chain joins TRBV1 to TRBJ1-5; the listed D gene, TRBD1, was not tested against the DNA. TRBV1 has pseudogene status. The CDR3 loop spans 15 amino acids.

This clone was observed once. The rearrangement joins TRBV5-4 to TRBJ1-1; D may be TRBD1 (5 bases). Trimming shortened V by 4 bases and J by 5 bases, and 9 bases separated the two germline ends. The CDR3 has 12 amino acids. Germline V CDR1 and CDR2: SGHNT, YYREEE (reference sequence). The CDR3, as DNA: TGTGCCAGCAGCCTCAGGGAAACTGAAGCTTTCTTT. Residues: CASSLRETEAFF.

This chain uses TRBV4-3 with TRBJ2-2, with 9 bases fitting TRBD1. This CDR3 region has 14 residues. V dropped 3 bases and J dropped 5; count of bases not matched to a gene: 1. CDR1 is LGHNA and CDR2 is YSLEER in the germline V gene. The CDR3 here is CASSHGQGTGELFF. In DNA, the CDR3 is TGCGCCAGCAGCCACGGACAGGGGACCGGGGAGCTGTTTTTT.

The chain uses TRBV7-9 and TRBJ2-7; 7 bases agree with TRBD2. Germline CDR1 reads SEHNR; CDR2 reads FQNEAQ (reference sequence). J gave up 3 bases and V 4 bases, and 6 bases lay outside the gene matches. CDR3 length: 14 residues. CDR3 in DNA: TGTGCCAGCAGCTCCGCAGCGGGGAGCTACGAGCAGTACTTC. It translates to CASSSAAGSYEQYF. Complete variable domain (other parts from reference TRBV7-9 and TRBJ2-7): DTGVSQNPRHKITKRGQNVTFRCDPISEHNRLYWYRQTLGQGPEFLTYFQNEAQLEKSRLLSDRFSAERPKGSFSTLEIQRTEQGDSAMYLCASSSAAGSYEQYFGPGTRLTVT.

The V call is TRBV9, the J call TRBJ1-3, with 7 bases fitting TRBD1. Per germline, CDR1 SGDLS and CDR2 YYNGEE. V lost 4 bases, J lost 1 base, and 17 bases stayed unmatched. This CDR3 is 19 amino acids long. The CDR3 is CASSFRGTGTDNSGNTIYF. In nucleotides, the CDR3 is TGTGCCAGCAGCTTTAGAGGGACCGGGACAGACAATTCTGGAAACACCATATATTTT. Together with reference TRBV9 and TRBJ1-3, the CDR3 gives the full variable domain: DSGVTQTPKHLITATGQRVTLRCSPRSGDLSVYWYQQSLDQGLQFLIQYYNGEERAKGNILERFSAQQFPDLHSELNLSSLELGDSALYFCASSFRGTGTDNSGNTIYFGEGSWLTVV.

The V gene is TRBV18, the J gene TRBJ1-1; tentative D call: TRBD1 (6 bases). The CDR3 loop spans 17 amino acids. From germline, CDR1 is KGHSH and CDR2 LQKENI. Trimming pared 3 bases from V and 0 bases from J, leaving 17 bases between. The CDR3 nucleotides are TGTGCCAGCTCACCCGGACAGTTTGAAATCATGAACACTGAAGCTTTCTTT. Translation: CASSPGQFEIMNTEAFF. Full variable domain (rest looked up from reference TRBV18 and TRBJ1-1): NAGVMQNPRHLVRRRGQEARLRCSPMKGHSHVYWYRQLPEEGLKFMVYLQKENIIDESGMPKERFSAEFPKEGPSILRIQQVVRGDSAAYFCASSPGQFEIMNTEAFFGQGTRLTVV.

The chain links TRBV10-3 to TRBJ1-1; 9 bases agree with TRBD1. The germline gives CDR1 ENHRY, CDR2 SYGVKD. This CDR3 contains 17 residues. Germline trimming cut 3 bases from V and 2 bases from J; bases unmatched to any gene: 10. The chain's CDR3 is CAISEDILTGGNTEAFF. The CDR3 bases are TGTGCCATCAGTGAAGATATATTGACAGGGGGTAACACTGAAGCTTTCTTT.

The genes are TRBV4-2 and TRBJ1-6; D gene uncertain. CDR3 length: 16 residues. Trimming removed 4 bases from V and 1 base from J, with 11 bases in between. Germline V gene data show CDR1 as LGHNA and CDR2 as YNFKEQ. CDR3 amino acids: CASSRGESSYNSPLHF. The CDR3 region has the DNA TGTGCCAGCAGCCGAGGAGAGTCGTCCTATAATTCACCCCTCCACTTT.

This chain joins TRBV5-1 and TRBJ2-5, with D perhaps matching TRBD2 (6 bases). The V gene lost 4 bases and the J gene lost 4 bases, with 14 bases spanning the gap. The CDR3 spans 14 residues. CDR1 is SGHRS, CDR2 YFSETQ, per germline. CDR3 amino acids: CASSLGTPGETQYF. The CDR3 DNA follows: TGCGCCAGCAGCCTAGGGACTCCGGGAGAGACCCAGTACTTC.

The gene calls are TRBV15 and TRBJ2-1; D gene uncertain. The CDR3 has 15 residues. Germline V gives CDR1 LNHNV, CDR2 YYDKDF (reference sequence). Trimming cost V 3 bases and J 0 bases, with 9 bases left between them. The CDR3 region has the DNA TGTGCCACCAGCAGGGTGAGCGCCTCCTACAATGAGCAGTTCTTC. It is translated as CATSRVSASYNEQFF.

The gene calls are TRBV7-3 and TRBJ2-6; 9 bases align to TRBD1. In germline, CDR1 is SGHTA, CDR2 FQGTGA. The V segment lost 3 bases and the J segment 3 bases; nucleotides outside the gene matches: 6. The CDR3 consists of 17 residues. CDR3 amino acids: CASSFGTGLYGANVLTF. The CDR3 DNA reads TGTGCCAGCAGCTTCGGGACAGGGCTGTATGGGGCCAACGTCCTGACTTTC.

As to this clone: Other nucleotide sequences from this sample produce the same CDR3. V and J are TRBV27 and TRBJ1-5; D uncertain. The V end lost 3 bases, the J end lost 2 bases, and 5 bases lay between the germline ends. This CDR3 region has 13 residues. Per germline, CDR1 MNHEY and CDR2 SMNVEV (reference sequence). The CDR3 DNA sequence: TGTGCCAGCAGTTTTCGTGGCAATCAGCCCCAGCATTTT. It specifies CASSFRGNQPQHF.

This clone was counted a single time. The chain joins TRBV13 to TRBJ1-1; the D gene is possibly TRBD1 (5 bases). Germline V gives CDR1 PRHDT, CDR2 FYEKMQ (reference sequence). CDR3 size: 13 residues. The V end was cut by 3 bases, the J end by 4 bases, with 9 bases between. The CDR3 loop is CASSFPGGTEAFF. In DNA form, the CDR3 reads TGTGCCAGCAGCTTCCCGGGGGGCACTGAAGCTTTCTTT.

The genes are TRBV3-1 (or the pseudogene TRBV3-2) and TRBJ2-7; 7 bases are a match to TRBD2. This CDR3 contains 12 residues. Germline CDR1 and CDR2: LGHDT and YNNKEL (reference sequence). V trimming: 3 bases; J trimming: 7 bases; junction bases outside the gene matches: 3. The CDR3: CASSHWEGEQYF. The CDR3 bases are TGTGCCAGCAGCCATTGGGAGGGGGAGCAGTACTTC.

The chain carries TRBV27 and TRBJ1-1; 7 positions match TRBD1. Germline CDR1 is MNHEY and CDR2 is SMNVEV (reference sequence). The CDR3 is 15 amino acids. The V and J ends lost 6 bases and 1 base, in that order; junction bases with no gene match: 8. The CDR3 nucleotides are TGTGCCAGCAGCAACCCCGGACAGGCGAACACTGAAGCTTTCTTT. This translates into CASSNPGQANTEAFF.